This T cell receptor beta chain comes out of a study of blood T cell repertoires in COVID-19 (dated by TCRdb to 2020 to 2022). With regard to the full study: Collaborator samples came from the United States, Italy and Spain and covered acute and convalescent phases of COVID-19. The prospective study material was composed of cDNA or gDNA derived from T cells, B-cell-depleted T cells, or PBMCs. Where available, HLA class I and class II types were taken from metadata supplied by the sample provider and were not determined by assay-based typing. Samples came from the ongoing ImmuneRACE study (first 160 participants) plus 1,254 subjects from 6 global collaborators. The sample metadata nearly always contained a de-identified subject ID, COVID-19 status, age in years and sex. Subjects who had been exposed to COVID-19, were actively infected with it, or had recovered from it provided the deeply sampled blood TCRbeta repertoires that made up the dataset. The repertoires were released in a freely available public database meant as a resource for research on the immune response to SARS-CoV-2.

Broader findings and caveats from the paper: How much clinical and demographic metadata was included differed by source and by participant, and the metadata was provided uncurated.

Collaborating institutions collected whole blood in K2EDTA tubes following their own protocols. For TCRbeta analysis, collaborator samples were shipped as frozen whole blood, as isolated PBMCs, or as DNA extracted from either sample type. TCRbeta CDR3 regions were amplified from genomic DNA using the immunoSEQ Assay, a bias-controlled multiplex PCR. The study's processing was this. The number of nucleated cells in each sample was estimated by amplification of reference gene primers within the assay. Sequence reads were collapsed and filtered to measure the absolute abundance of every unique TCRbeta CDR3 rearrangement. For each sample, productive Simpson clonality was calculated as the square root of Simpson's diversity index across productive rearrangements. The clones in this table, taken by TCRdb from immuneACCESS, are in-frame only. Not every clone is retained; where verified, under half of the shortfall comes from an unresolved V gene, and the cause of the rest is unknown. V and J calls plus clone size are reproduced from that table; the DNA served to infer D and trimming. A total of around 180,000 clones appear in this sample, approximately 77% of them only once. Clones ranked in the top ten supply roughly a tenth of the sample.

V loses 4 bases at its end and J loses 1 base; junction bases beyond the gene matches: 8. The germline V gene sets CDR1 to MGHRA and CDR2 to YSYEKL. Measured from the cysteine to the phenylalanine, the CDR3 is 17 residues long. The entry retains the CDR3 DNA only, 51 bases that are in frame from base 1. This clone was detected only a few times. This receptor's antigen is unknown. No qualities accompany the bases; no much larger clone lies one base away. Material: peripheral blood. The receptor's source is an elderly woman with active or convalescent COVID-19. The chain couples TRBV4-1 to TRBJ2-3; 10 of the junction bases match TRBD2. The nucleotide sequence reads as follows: TGCGCCAGCAGCCGAGAGGGGCTAGCGGGAGGCACAGATACGCAGTATTTT. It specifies CASSREGLAGGTDTQYF.